Below, one T cell receptor beta chain is given with its context. With a J-beta primer mix and a sample-barcoded 5' primer, a second PCR ran 7 to 11 cycles. Tagging of each cDNA molecule was performed by a template-switch adaptor with 12 random nucleotides. Each CDR3 protein is one row after TCRdb ran MiXCR on the 5' RACE reads. The sample shows about 1 million distinct CDR3 sequences, less than 25% of them seen only once. This sample is drawn from a study of blood T cells in healthy people across ages. V shed 3 bases and J shed 8 bases, with 10 bases lying between them. The length of the CDR3 is 12 residues. This sample was also put to use in a study of T cells of mothers and their children.

Sample: blood. This TCR came from a girl aged 2-15 years in good health. The gene calls are TRBV12-3 or TRBV12-4 and TRBJ1-1; D not resolved. CDR3 nucleotides: TGTGCCAGCAGTTTTTCTAGAGCCGAAGCTTTCTTT. Its protein is CASSFSRAEAFF.